This T cell receptor beta chain was found in a study of cytomegalovirus exposure and HLA in healthy donors. Trimming stripped 7 bases from V and 5 bases from J, with 8 bases between. CDR1 is DFQATT, CDR2 SNEGSKA, per germline (reference sequence). The CDR3 contains 10 residues. It was with 60 Vbeta and 13 Jbeta primers that the PCR ran. Assay: immunoSEQ multiplex PCR; the TCRdb copy retains only in-frame clones and omits some. The data contain roughly 190,000 clones, over 9.5% of them seen just once; the ten biggest clones take up 7.8%. This clonotype was obtained from a man in his forties or fifties in good health and CMV-seropositive. The sequenced sample was PBMCs. This chain uses TRBV20-1 with TRBJ2-5; D not certain. The CDR3 bases are TGCAGTGTTTGGGCCGAGACCCAGTACTTC. Its protein product is CSVWAETQYF.